A single sample gave rise to the 17 T cell receptor beta chains below, sequenced in a study of blood T cell repertoires in COVID-19 (TCRdb year 2020). Libraries were made using the immunoSEQ multiplex PCR assay. TCRdb stores this immuneACCESS table with in-frame sequences only. Part of the clones is absent; in the studies checked, under half of the shortfall reflects unresolved V genes, and no reason is known for the rest. The sample data list nearly 250,000 clones, and roughly 82% of these were observed just once. The ten largest account for roughly 2% of the sample. The sample was PBMCs or T cells enriched from blood (not recorded which). The receptors come from a woman aged 50 to 60 who had recovered from COVID-19.

The chain combines TRBV5-1 with TRBJ1-1, with 8 bases fitting TRBD1. The CDR3 has 18 residues. The germline V gene encodes CDR1 SGHRS and CDR2 YFSETQ. Trimming cost V 3 bases and J 0 bases; bases outside gene matches: 13. The CDR3 loop reads CASSYSSGGLIVNTEAFF. CDR3 bases: TGCGCCAGCAGCTATTCGTCAGGGGGCTTAATCGTGAACACTGAAGCTTTCTTT.

Only one count was recorded for this clone. This sequence joins TRBV14 and TRBJ1-4; possibly TRBD1 for D (5 bases). The CDR3 length is 15 residues. V was cut by 4 bases and J by 1 base, with 10 bases left in between. Germline V CDR1 and CDR2: SGHDN, FVKESK. CDR3 region: CASSRQGVTNEKLFF. CDR3 nucleotide sequence: TGTGCCAGCAGCCGGCAAGGGGTAACTAATGAAAAACTGTTTTTT.

The chain links TRBV4-1 to TRBJ1-3; D gene uncertain. V dropped 4 bases and J dropped 0 bases, with 10 bases sitting between them. CDR3 length: 15 residues. Per germline, CDR1 MGHRA and CDR2 YSYEKL. This chain's CDR3 is CASSPAGVSGNTIYF. The CDR3 DNA follows: TGCGCCAGCAGCCCCGCAGGCGTCTCTGGAAACACCATATATTTT.

The chain recombines TRBV19 with TRBJ1-1, with D uncertain. CDR1 is LNHDA and CDR2 is SQIVND in the germline V gene (reference sequence). The CDR3 extends over 12 amino acids. V lost 8 bases to trimming and J lost 5 bases, with 12 bases between them. The CDR3 sequence: CASGAGRTEAFF. The CDR3 coding sequence is TGTGCCAGTGGAGCCGGGAGGACTGAAGCTTTCTTT.

The chain uses TRBV23-1 and TRBJ2-2; D is possibly TRBD1 (6 bases). TRBV23-1 belongs to the ORF category, with a function that is uncertain. Between the trimmed V and J ends, which lost 7 bases and 0 bases, there was a span of 12 bases. This CDR3 has 15 amino acids. This CDR3 is CASIDRRANTGELFF. In nucleotides, the CDR3 is TGCGCCAGCATCGACAGGCGCGCGAACACCGGGGAGCTGTTTTTT.

The chain couples TRBV5-1 to TRBJ2-7, with 9 bases matching TRBD2. The CDR3 extends over 16 amino acids. The J segment lost 0 bases and the V segment lost 4 bases, leaving 8 bases of the junction unmatched. The germline V gene has CDR1 SGHRS and CDR2 YFSETQ. CDR3 bases: TGCGCCAGCAGCCCACTGACTAGCGGAAGCTCCTACGAGCAGTACTTC. Translating it yields CASSPLTSGSSYEQYF.

V usage is TRBV7-8 and J usage is TRBJ1-3; D not resolved. This CDR3 has 16 residues. V lost 3 bases to trimming and J lost 1 base, with 13 bases between them. The germline V gene encodes CDR1 SGHVS and CDR2 FQNEAQ. Written as DNA, the CDR3 is TGTGCCAGCAGCTTTCCCCCTTACAGTTCTGGAAACACCATATATTTT. Protein sequence: CASSFPPYSSGNTIYF.

The chain couples TRBV4-1 to TRBJ2-7, with TRBD1 as a possible D gene (5 bases). Germline lookup yields CDR1 MGHRA and CDR2 YSYEKL. Deletions cut 2 bases from V and 2 bases from J, with 7 bases between. This CDR3 contains 13 residues. CDR3 DNA sequence: TGCGCCAGCAGCCAAAGACAGACCTACGAGCAGTACTTC. This gives the protein CASSQRQTYEQYF.

The chain recombines TRBV2 with TRBJ2-4; 10 bases align to TRBD2. V dropped 6 bases and J dropped 0; count of bases not matched to a gene: 14. Germline CDR1 is SNHLY and CDR2 is FYNNEI. This CDR3 has 19 residues. CDR3 bases: TGTGCCAGCAGCTATCCTCTAGCGGGGGTACACCGAGCCAAAAACATTCAGTACTTC. As protein: CASSYPLAGVHRAKNIQYF.

The J gene is TRBJ1-2, the V gene TRBV6-1, with 9 nucleotides matching TRBD1. V shed 3 bases and J 3 bases; nucleotides not matched to a gene: 11. Per germline, CDR1 MNHNS and CDR2 SASEGT. The CDR3 runs to 17 residues. This chain's CDR3 is CASSDDPGTGYYYGYTF. As DNA, the CDR3 is TGTGCCAGCAGTGATGATCCGGGGACAGGGTATTACTATGGCTACACCTTC.

The chain links TRBV12-3 or TRBV12-4 to TRBJ1-5, with D unclear. This CDR3 has 12 amino acids. Trimming removed 8 bases at V and 5 bases at J, with 10 bases between. CDR3 DNA: TGTGCCAGCCAGGACGGGGATCAGCCCCAGCATTTT. Amino acids: CASQDGDQPQHF.

This sequence joins TRBV30 and TRBJ2-7; a possible D gene is TRBD1 (6 bases). Germline CDR1 GTSNPN, CDR2 SVGIG (reference sequence). The CDR3 loop spans 13 amino acids. The V end lost 2 bases, the J end lost 0 bases, and 8 bases lay between the germline ends. The CDR3 protein is CAWSWDTSYEQYF. CDR3 nucleotide sequence: TGTGCCTGGAGTTGGGACACCTCCTACGAGCAGTACTTC.

This chain uses TRBV19 with TRBJ2-3; TRBD2 matches at 8 bases. V lost 6 bases, J lost 2 bases, and 4 bases stayed unmatched. In germline, CDR1 is LNHDA, CDR2 SQIVND (reference sequence). The length of the CDR3 is 14 residues. The CDR3 DNA reads TGTGCCAGTAGACGGACTAGCACCACAGATACGCAGTATTTT. Translated, it gives CASRRTSTTDTQYF.

The V and J genes are TRBV30 and TRBJ1-3; 8 bases map to TRBD1. Germline V gene sequence: CDR1 GTSNPN, CDR2 SVGIG (reference sequence). V gave up 7 bases and J gave up 0 bases; unmatched junction bases: 8. The CDR3 runs to 15 residues. In DNA, the CDR3 is TGTGCCTTCTCCCGGACAGGGAACTCTGGAAACACCATATATTTT. Residues: CAFSRTGNSGNTIYF.

This clone has just one count. V and J are TRBV5-1 and TRBJ1-1, with TRBD1 matching 7 bases. V was pared by 3 bases and J by 6 bases, with 14 bases of the junction left unmatched. Germline lookup yields CDR1 SGHRS and CDR2 YFSETQ. The length of the CDR3 is 16 residues. CDR3 DNA: TGCGCCAGCAGCTCGGTAAACCGGGACAGTATCCCTGAAGCTTTCTTT. It is translated as CASSSVNRDSIPEAFF.

This clone was detected a few times. V is TRBV7-8 and J is TRBJ1-2, with 9 nucleotides matching TRBD1. The J segment lost 4 bases and the V segment lost 2 bases, leaving 8 bases of the junction unmatched. The CDR3 extends over 16 amino acids. Germline V gene sequence: CDR1 SGHVS, CDR2 FQNEAQ. The CDR3 DNA follows: TGTGCCAGCAGCTTAACCACCGGGACAGGGATCTATGGCTACACCTTC. It yields the protein CASSLTTGTGIYGYTF. The whole variable domain, remainder taken from reference TRBV7-8 and TRBJ1-2, is GAGVSQSPRYKVAKRGQDVALRCDPISGHVSLFWYQQALGQGPEFLTYFQNEAQLDKSGLPSDRFFAERPEGSVSTLKIQRTQQEDSAVYLCASSLTTGTGIYGYTFGSGTRLTVV.

The chain couples TRBV28 to TRBJ2-2; D is possibly TRBD1 (6 bases). The CDR3 covers 14 residues. Germline V CDR1 and CDR2: MDHEN, SYDVKM. V was pared by 5 bases and J by 3 bases, with 10 bases between. The CDR3 is CASSPTGDTGELFF. The CDR3, as DNA: TGTGCCAGCAGTCCGACAGGCGACACCGGGGAGCTGTTTTTT. The full variable domain, rest sourced from reference TRBV28 and TRBJ2-2, is DVKVTQSSRYLVKRTGEKVFLECVQDMDHENMFWYRQDPGLGLRLIYFSYDVKMKEKGDIPEGYSVSREKKERFSLILESASTNQTSMYLCASSPTGDTGELFFGEGSRLTVL.